This T cell receptor (beta chain) was profiled in a study of blood T cell repertoires in COVID-19. About the study: The United States, Italy and Spain were the sources of the acute and convalescent COVID-19 samples. T cells, B-cell-depleted T cells, or PBMCs supplied cDNA or gDNA.

How the authors handled the data: For nucleated cells, counts were estimated from reference gene primer amplification. Sequenced by immunoSEQ multiplex PCR; TCRdb stores in-frame clones only, minus some. From that table come the V and J calls and clone size; the DNA was used to work out D and trimming. The table records around 180,000 clones, about 84% of them present only once. V lost 1 base and J 6 bases, leaving 7 bases between the germline ends. Germline CDR1 MNHNS, CDR2 SASEGT. CDR3 length: 13 residues. This clone was seen a few times. The chain combines TRBV6-1 with TRBJ1-5; D gene ambiguous. Sample: peripheral blood. The TCR sequence derives from a woman in her twenties or thirties with acute or convalescent COVID-19. The CDR3, as DNA: TGTGCCAGCAGTGAAGGGGCTCGTCAGCCCCAGCATTTT. This encodes CASSEGARQPQHF.